The rows below give T cell receptor beta chains drawn from one sample of a study of T cell responses to AZD1222 COVID-19 vaccine. This table comes from immunoSEQ multiplex PCR, and its TCRdb copy is limited to in-frame clones, with some not included. Here the sample spans over 100,000 clones, just over 85% being singletons. Here the sequenced sample was peripheral blood, taken on day 0 of AZD1222 vaccination. The receptors were gathered from an adult in good health. Each CDR3 is given with its conserved first and last residue. D genes are given only for firm matches. Clone size is given for some rows only: seen once, a few or many times, or a class if the clone is expanded.

>NA|TRBJ2-7|TRBD1|TRBV29-1
TGCAGCGGGCGACAGGGGCCTACCTACGAGCAGTACTTC
CSGRQGPTYEQYF
>NA|TRBJ1-5|NA|TRBV6-2/TRBV6-3
TGTGCCAGCAGTTACACCAATCAGCCCCAGCATTTT
CASSYTNQPQHF
>NA|TRBJ1-5|NA|TRBV2
TGTGCCAGCGTCAGTTATAGCAATCAGCCCCAGCATTTT
CASVSYSNQPQHF
>NA|TRBJ1-4|NA|TRBV10-3
TGTGCCATCAGTGAGTTTATGGCAACTAATGAAAAACTGTTTTTT
CAISEFMATNEKLFF
>once|TRBJ1-2|NA|TRBV6-5
TGTGCCAGCAGTTACCCGGACGGGGGGTTCACCTTC
CASSYPDGGFTF
>NA|TRBJ1-6|NA|TRBV28
TGTGCCAGCCTTCAGATTTCTGACCTCCACTTT
CASLQISDLHF
>NA|TRBJ1-2|NA|TRBV5-4
TGTGCCAGCAGCTTGAGGCAAACCTATGGCTACACCTTC
CASSLRQTYGYTF
>once|TRBJ2-1|NA|TRBV18
TGTGCCAGCTCACCCCCCCCCTCCTACAATGAGCAGTTCTTC
CASSPPPSYNEQFF
>NA|TRBJ2-7|NA|TRBV10-3
TGTGCCATCAGTGAGTCCGGTACCTACGAGCAGTACTTC
CAISESGTYEQYF
>NA|TRBJ2-1|NA|TRBV28
TGTGCCAGCAGTTTGGCAACCAAAGGTACGTTCTTC
CASSLATKGTFF
>NA|TRBJ1-1|NA|TRBV6-2/TRBV6-3
TGTGCCAGCAGTACCTCAGGGGAAGCTGCTGAAGCTTTCTTT
CASSTSGEAAEAFF
>few|TRBJ2-1|TRBD2|TRBV19
TGTGCCAGTAGCGGGACTAGCGGCTCCTACAATGAGCAGTTCTTC
CASSGTSGSYNEQFF
>NA|TRBJ1-2|NA|TRBV6-5
TGTGCCAGCAGTTACTCAGAGGGAGGCTATGGCTACACCTTC
CASSYSEGGYGYTF
>NA|TRBJ2-6|NA|TRBV29-1
TGCAGCGTGCAAGTAACTGGGGCCAACGTCCTGACTTTC
CSVQVTGANVLTF
>NA|TRBJ1-6|NA|TRBV30
TGTGCCTGGAGAAGAGGGACAACGGCGAGGGCCCTCCACTTT
CAWRRGTTARALHF